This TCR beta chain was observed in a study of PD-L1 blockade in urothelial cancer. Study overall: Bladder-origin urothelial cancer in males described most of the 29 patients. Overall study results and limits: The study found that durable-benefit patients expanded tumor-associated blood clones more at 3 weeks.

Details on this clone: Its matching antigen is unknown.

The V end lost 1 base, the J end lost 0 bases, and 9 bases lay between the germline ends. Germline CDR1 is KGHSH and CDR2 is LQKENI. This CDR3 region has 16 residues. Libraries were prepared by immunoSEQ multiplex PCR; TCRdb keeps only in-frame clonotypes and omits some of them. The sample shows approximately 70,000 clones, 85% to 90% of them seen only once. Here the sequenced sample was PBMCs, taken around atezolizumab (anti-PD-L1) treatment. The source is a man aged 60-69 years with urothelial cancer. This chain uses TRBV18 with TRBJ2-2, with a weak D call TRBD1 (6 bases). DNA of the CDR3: TGTGCCAGCTCACCACAACAGGGCCCGAACACCGGGGAGCTGTTTTTT. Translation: CASSPQQGPNTGELFF.